Following are 32 T cell receptor beta chains from one sample sequenced in a study of OX40 agonist ivuxolimab in advanced cancers. Libraries were prepared by immunoSEQ multiplex PCR; TCRdb keeps only in-frame clonotypes and omits some of them. The table includes tens of thousands of clones, more than 85% detected once. This specimen was CD4+ or CD8+ T cells sorted from blood, taken in a trial of the OX40 agonist ivuxolimab. The origin of the receptors is an adult with an advanced solid tumor such as melanoma, head and neck, liver or kidney cancer.

This chain joins TRBV21-1 and TRBJ1-4; the table's D call TRBD1 went unverified against the DNA. TRBV21-1 is a known pseudogene. The CDR3 consists of 15 residues. CDR3 in DNA: TGTGCCAGCAGCAAAATTGCACACCCTAATGAAAAACTGTTTTTT. This translates into CASSKIAHPNEKLFF.

The genes are TRBV19 and TRBJ2-7; tentatively, D is TRBD1 or TRBD2 (5 bases each). The CDR3 is 13 amino acids. The V gene lost 3 bases and the J gene lost 3 bases, with 9 bases spanning the gap. CDR1 is LNHDA, CDR2 SQIVND, per germline (reference sequence). In nucleotides, the CDR3 is TGTGCCAGTAGTATCGGGACCGACTACGAGCAGTACTTC. Translating gives CASSIGTDYEQYF.

The chain couples TRBV2 to TRBJ1-5; a weak D match, TRBD1 (5 bases). V dropped 8 bases and J dropped 2 bases, with 10 bases sitting between them. The CDR3 totals 13 residues. The germline CDR1 and CDR2 sequences are SNHLY and FYNNEI. The CDR3 spells CASSQGGNQPQHF. The CDR3 nucleotides are TGTGCCAGCTCCCAGGGAGGCAATCAGCCCCAGCATTTT.

The V call is TRBV7-3, the J call TRBJ2-1, with TRBD2 identical over 8 bases. V lost 5 bases, J lost 0 bases, and 3 bases stayed unmatched. In germline, CDR1 is SGHTA, CDR2 FQGTGA. This CDR3 comprises 15 residues. The CDR3 DNA sequence: TGTGCCAGCAGCCTCAGCGGGAGCTCCTACAATGAGCAGTTCTTC. The encoded protein is CASSLSGSSYNEQFF.

The V call is TRBV5-4, the J call TRBJ2-5; 8 bases map to TRBD1. Germline V lookup: CDR1 SGHNT, CDR2 YYREEE (reference sequence). The CDR3 length is 13 residues. J lost 4 bases, V lost 3 bases, and 2 bases had no gene match. The CDR3 here is CASSSDRVETQYF. The CDR3 region has the DNA TGTGCCAGCAGCTCGGACAGGGTAGAGACCCAGTACTTC.

The CDR3 region is CATSQGIGETQYF. DNA for the CDR3: TGTGCCACCAGCCAGGGTATCGGAGAGACCCAGTACTTC. The chain employs TRBV15 and TRBJ2-5; D is perhaps TRBD1 (5 bases). Germline loops: CDR1 LNHNV, CDR2 YYDKDF (reference sequence). V lost 5 bases and J lost 4, with 11 bases in between. The CDR3 spans 13 residues.

J is TRBJ2-5 and V is TRBV10-3; unclear D gene. The CDR3 totals 13 residues. Germline V CDR1 and CDR2: ENHRY, SYGVKD. Deletions cut 11 bases from V and 4 bases from J, with 17 bases between. The DNA of the CDR3 is TGTGCCTACCCCGGACCAAAGGGAGAGACCCAGTACTTC. Protein sequence: CAYPGPKGETQYF.

V usage is TRBV27 and J usage is TRBJ2-2; TRBD2 is a possible D gene (6 bases). V lost 6 bases and J lost 4, with 15 bases in between. The CDR3 has 15 amino acids. Germline CDR1 and CDR2: MNHEY and SMNVEV (reference sequence). CDR3 residues: CASSLTPGVTGELFF. CDR3 sequence (DNA): TGTGCCAGCAGCCTAACACCGGGGGTCACCGGGGAGCTGTTTTTT.

This clone has only one observation. This chain joins TRBV18 and TRBJ2-3; 12 nucleotides align to TRBD2. The CDR3 length is 17 residues. Germline V gene data show CDR1 as KGHSH and CDR2 as LQKENI. With V trimmed by 0 bases and J by 7 bases, 8 bases remained unmatched. This CDR3 is CASSPPTSGRRINTQYF. As DNA, the CDR3 is TGTGCCAGCTCACCACCGACTAGCGGGAGAAGGATAAATACGCAGTATTTT.

The chain recombines TRBV6-1 with TRBJ2-2; 7 nucleotides align to TRBD2. Unmatched junction bases numbered 7, after V lost 1 base and J lost 5 bases. There are 16 residues in the CDR3. CDR1 and CDR2 (germline): MNHNS, SASEGT. For the CDR3, the DNA is TGTGCCAGCAGTGAAGAGATGGGACTACCTACCGGGGAGCTGTTTTTT. The encoded protein is CASSEEMGLPTGELFF.

The V call is TRBV5-1, the J call TRBJ2-2, with 7 bases lining up with TRBD2. V was clipped by 4 bases and J by 0 bases; unmatched bases: 6. Germline CDR1 and CDR2: SGHRS and YFSETQ. CDR3 length equals 16 residues. The CDR3 sequence: CASSRGAGANTGELFF. The CDR3 nucleotides read TGCGCCAGCAGCCGAGGGGCGGGAGCGAACACCGGGGAGCTGTTTTTT.

The chain combines TRBV6-1 with TRBJ1-1; the D is unclear. The germline gives CDR1 MNHNS, CDR2 SASEGT. This CDR3 has 12 residues. The V and J ends lost 7 bases and 2 bases respectively, with 8 bases between them. Written as DNA, the CDR3 is TGTGCCAGCACGGAGTCCAACACTGAAGCTTTCTTT. It is translated as CASTESNTEAFF.

The DNA of the CDR3 is TGTGCCAGCAGCACTAGCGGGAGGAACTACGAGCAGTACTTC. Translated: CASSTSGRNYEQYF. This chain links TRBV7-6 with TRBJ2-7, with 12 bases that match TRBD2. CDR3 length: 14 amino acids. Germline CDR1 SGHVS, CDR2 FNYEAQ. With V trimmed by 5 bases and J by 3 bases, 2 bases remained unmatched.

V usage is TRBV7-9 and J usage is TRBJ2-1; 12 nucleotides align to TRBD2. The J segment lost 7 bases and the V segment lost 5 bases, leaving 15 bases of the junction unmatched. The CDR3 consists of 18 residues. The germline CDR1 and CDR2 sequences are SEHNR and FQNEAQ (reference sequence). The CDR3, as DNA: TGTGCCAGCAGCCCCGAGGGCGGACTAGCGGGATCCTTTAATGAGCAGTTCTTC. Translating it yields CASSPEGGLAGSFNEQFF.

The V gene is TRBV18, the J gene TRBJ1-5; D call uncertain. V dropped 5 bases and J dropped 5 bases, with 10 bases sitting between them. Germline V gene data show CDR1 as KGHSH and CDR2 as LQKENI. This CDR3 comprises 13 residues. In nucleotides, the CDR3 is TGTGCCAGCTCAGCAAGAGCCGATCAGCCCCAGCATTTT. Translating gives CASSARADQPQHF.

This clone was seen only once. The chain is built from TRBV5-6 and TRBJ2-3; D is possibly TRBD2 (5 bases). Germline loops: CDR1 SGHDT, CDR2 YYEEEE. V was pared by 4 bases and J by 7 bases, with 22 bases between. CDR3 size: 16 residues. DNA for the CDR3: TGTGCCAGCAGCCCGTGGACCTCCAGAGTCGGGAATACGCAGTATTTT. It codes for CASSPWTSRVGNTQYF.

This clone is a singleton in its sample. The CDR3 here is CASSLAYEQYF. The CDR3 nucleotides are TGCGCCAGCAGCTTGGCCTACGAGCAGTACTTC. The chain links TRBV5-1 to TRBJ2-7; D is unresolved. Germline V gives CDR1 SGHRS, CDR2 YFSETQ. V was pared by 0 bases and J by 2 bases, with 0 bases between. The length of the CDR3 is 11 residues.

This chain joins TRBV19 and TRBJ2-1; D is possibly TRBD2 (7 bases). There are 16 residues in the CDR3. Germline values: CDR1 LNHDA, CDR2 SQIVND (reference sequence). The ends were cut back, 4 bases at V and 0 bases at J, with 13 bases in the middle. CDR3 nucleotide sequence: TGTGCCAGTAGTACCCTAGCGGACAGCTCCTACAATGAGCAGTTCTTC. This gives the protein CASSTLADSSYNEQFF.

The gene calls are TRBV27 and TRBJ1-4, with 9 bases identical to TRBD1. The CDR3 totals 15 residues. CDR1 is MNHEY, CDR2 SMNVEV, per germline (reference sequence). V was pared by 6 bases and J by 2 bases, with 4 bases of the junction left unmatched. The CDR3 is CASSRQGGTNEKLFF. In DNA form, the CDR3 reads TGTGCCAGCAGCCGACAGGGGGGCACTAATGAAAAACTGTTTTTT. The full variable domain, with the rest looked up from reference TRBV27 and TRBJ1-4, is EAQVTQNPRYLITVTGKKLTVTCSQNMNHEYMSWYRQDPGLGLRQIYYSMNVEVTDKGDVPEGYKVSRKEKRNFPLILESPSPNQTSLYFCASSRQGGTNEKLFFGSGTQLSVL.

The chain uses TRBV29-1 and TRBJ2-3, with D perhaps being TRBD1 or TRBD2 (6 bases each). The V end was cut by 1 base, the J end by 0 bases, with 14 bases between. The CDR3 spans 16 residues. The germline gives CDR1 SQVTM, CDR2 ANQGSEA. This CDR3 is CSVEAGAAISTDTQYF. CDR3 sequence (DNA): TGCAGCGTTGAAGCGGGGGCAGCGATAAGCACAGATACGCAGTATTTT.

The CDR3: CATSRDPPWDTQYF. CDR3 in DNA: TGTGCCACCAGCAGAGATCCCCCGTGGGATACGCAGTATTTT. J is TRBJ2-3 and V is TRBV15, with no clear D. This CDR3 comprises 14 residues. Germline-derived CDR1 and CDR2 are LNHNV and YYDKDF (reference sequence). Trimming left V 0 bases short and J 6 bases short, with 10 bases between. Full variable domain (missing parts from reference TRBV15 and TRBJ2-3): DAMVIQNPRYQVTQFGKPVTLSCSQTLNHNVMYWYQQKSSQAPKLLFHYYDKDFNNEADTPDNFQSRRPNTSFCFLDIRSPGLGDTAMYLCATSRDPPWDTQYFGPGTRLTVL.

The chain links TRBV14 to TRBJ2-1; perhaps TRBD1 as D (5 bases). Trimming stripped 0 bases from V and 3 bases from J, with 12 bases between. The germline V gene encodes CDR1 SGHDN and CDR2 FVKESK. This CDR3 region has 16 residues. The CDR3 loop is CASSQDQGSFYNEQFF. In nucleotides, the CDR3 is TGTGCCAGCAGCCAAGATCAGGGTAGCTTCTACAATGAGCAGTTCTTC.

This rearrangement joins TRBV9 to TRBJ2-7; D ambiguous. Germline lookup yields CDR1 SGDLS and CDR2 YYNGEE. CDR3 length: 14 amino acids. Trimming pared 1 base from V and 1 base from J, leaving 9 bases between. The CDR3: CASSVRAQSYEQYF. DNA of the CDR3: TGTGCCAGCAGCGTAAGGGCTCAATCCTACGAGCAGTACTTC.

The genes are TRBV2 and TRBJ2-7; 14 nucleotides match TRBD2. The V gene end was trimmed by 6 bases and the J gene end by 6 bases; junction bases not matched to a gene: 7. The length of the CDR3 is 15 residues. Germline assignment: CDR1 SNHLY and CDR2 FYNNEI. CDR3 loop: CASRPGLAGVGEQYF. The CDR3 nucleotides read TGTGCCAGCAGGCCGGGACTAGCGGGAGTGGGCGAGCAGTACTTC.

The chain links TRBV10-1 to TRBJ2-5; TRBD2 agrees at 7 bases. The V and J ends lost 0 bases and 5 bases, in that order; junction bases with no gene match: 3. In germline, CDR1 is WNHNN, CDR2 SYGVQD (reference sequence). The CDR3 runs 14 residues. This chain's CDR3 is CASSESGGLETQYF. The CDR3 DNA reads TGCGCCAGCAGTGAGTCGGGAGGGTTGGAGACCCAGTACTTC.

This clone has a single count. V gene TRBV5-6 combines with J gene TRBJ2-7; either TRBD1 or TRBD2 may fit D (6 bases each). Germline CDR1 and CDR2: SGHDT and YYEEEE. V was pared by 6 bases and J by 1 base, with 17 bases between. There are 15 residues in the CDR3. The CDR3 is CASTPPGAASYEQYF. DNA for the CDR3: TGTGCCAGCACCCCCCCGGGGGCAGCTTCCTACGAGCAGTACTTC.

The rearrangement joins TRBV19 to TRBJ2-1; D not resolved. The CDR3 covers 14 residues. Trimming left V 3 bases short and J 8 bases short, with 14 bases between. Per germline, CDR1 LNHDA and CDR2 SQIVND (reference sequence). In DNA, the CDR3 is TGTGCCAGTAGTATCGGCCCATCTACCGATGAGCAGTTCTTC. This translates into CASSIGPSTDEQFF.

CDR3 loop: CASKLAGGPYEQYF. The CDR3 region has the DNA TGTGCCAGCAAGTTGGCGGGAGGGCCATACGAGCAGTACTTC. The chain combines TRBV6-6 with TRBJ2-7, with TRBD2 identical over 9 bases. This CDR3 spans 14 amino acids. Germline CDR1 MNHNY, CDR2 SVGAGI (reference sequence). J was trimmed by 4 bases and V by 7 bases; bases with no gene match: 8.

In DNA form, the CDR3 reads TGCGCCAGCAGCCCCAGGGGAATCTACGAGCAGTACTTC. Protein: CASSPRGIYEQYF. The chain joins TRBV5-1 to TRBJ2-7; D possibly corresponds to TRBD1 (6 bases). Trimming removed 4 bases at V and 3 bases at J, with 11 bases between. Looked up from germline, CDR1 is SGHRS and CDR2 is YFSETQ. The CDR3 is 13 residues long. Variable domain in full (rest from reference TRBV5-1 and TRBJ2-7): KAGVTQTPRYLIKTRGQQVTLSCSPISGHRSVSWYQQTPGQGLQFLFEYFSETQRNKGNFPGRFSGRQFSNSRSEMNVSTLELGDSALYLCASSPRGIYEQYFGPGTRLTVT.

Only a few counts were recorded for this clone. This rearrangement joins TRBV10-3 to TRBJ1-3; D gene ambiguous. Trimming removed 7 bases at V and 0 bases at J, with 7 bases between. CDR3 length equals 13 residues. The germline V gene encodes CDR1 ENHRY and CDR2 SYGVKD. The CDR3 DNA reads as TGTGCCATCACCCAGTCCTCTGGAAACACCATATATTTT. This encodes CAITQSSGNTIYF.

The rearrangement uses TRBV9 and TRBJ1-3, with 10 bases fitting TRBD1. V was pared by 0 bases and J by 3 bases, with 3 bases of the junction left unmatched. In germline, CDR1 is SGDLS, CDR2 YYNGEE. The CDR3 consists of 16 residues. The CDR3 loop reads CASSVEGQGRGNTIYF. The CDR3 nucleotides are TGTGCCAGCAGCGTAGAGGGACAGGGGCGTGGAAACACCATATATTTT.

V and J are TRBV28 and TRBJ2-5, with D maybe TRBD1 (5 bases). Germline values: CDR1 MDHEN, CDR2 SYDVKM. This CDR3 has 15 amino acids. Trimming left V 7 bases short and J 3 bases short, with 18 bases between. This CDR3 reads CASTDRGRSKETQYF. In nucleotides, the CDR3 is TGTGCCAGCACGGATAGGGGCCGTTCCAAAGAGACCCAGTACTTC.